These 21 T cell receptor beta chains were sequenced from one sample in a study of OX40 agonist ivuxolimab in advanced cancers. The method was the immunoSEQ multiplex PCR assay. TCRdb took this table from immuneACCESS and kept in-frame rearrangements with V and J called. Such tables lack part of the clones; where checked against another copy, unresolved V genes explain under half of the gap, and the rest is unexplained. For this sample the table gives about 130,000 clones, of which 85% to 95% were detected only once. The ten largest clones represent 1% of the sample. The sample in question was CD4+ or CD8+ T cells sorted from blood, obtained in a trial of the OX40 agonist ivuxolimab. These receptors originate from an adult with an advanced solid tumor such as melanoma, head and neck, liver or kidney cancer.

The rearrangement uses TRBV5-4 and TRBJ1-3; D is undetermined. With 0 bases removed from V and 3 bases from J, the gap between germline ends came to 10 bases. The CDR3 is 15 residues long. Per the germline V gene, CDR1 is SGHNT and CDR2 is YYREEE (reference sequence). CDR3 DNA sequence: TGTGCCAGCAGCTTGGAGGGAGTAATTGGAAACACCATATATTTT. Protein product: CASSLEGVIGNTIYF. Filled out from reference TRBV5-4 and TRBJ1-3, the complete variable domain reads ETGVTQSPTHLIKTRGQQVTLRCSSQSGHNTVSWYQQALGQGPQFIFQYYREEENGRGNFPPRFSGLQFPNYSSELNVNALELDDSALYLCASSLEGVIGNTIYFGEGSWLTVV.

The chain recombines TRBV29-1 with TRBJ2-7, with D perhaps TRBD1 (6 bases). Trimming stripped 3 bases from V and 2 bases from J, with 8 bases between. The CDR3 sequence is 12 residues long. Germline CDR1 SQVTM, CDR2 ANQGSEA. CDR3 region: CSVEGAAYEQYF. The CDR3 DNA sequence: TGCAGCGTTGAGGGGGCCGCCTACGAGCAGTACTTC.

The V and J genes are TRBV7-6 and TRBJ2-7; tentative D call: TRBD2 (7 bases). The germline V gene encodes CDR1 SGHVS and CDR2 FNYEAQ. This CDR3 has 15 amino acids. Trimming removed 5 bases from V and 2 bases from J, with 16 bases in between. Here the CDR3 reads CASSPRGTPTYEQYF. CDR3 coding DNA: TGTGCCAGCAGCCCGCGGGGGACACCGACCTACGAGCAGTACTTC.

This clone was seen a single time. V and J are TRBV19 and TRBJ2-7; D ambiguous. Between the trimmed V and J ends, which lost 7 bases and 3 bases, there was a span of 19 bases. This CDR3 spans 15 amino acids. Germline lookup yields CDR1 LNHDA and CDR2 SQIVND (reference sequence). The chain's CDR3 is CASTPSSGPVYEQYF. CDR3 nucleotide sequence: TGTGCCAGTACTCCAAGCTCCGGACCGGTCTACGAGCAGTACTTC.

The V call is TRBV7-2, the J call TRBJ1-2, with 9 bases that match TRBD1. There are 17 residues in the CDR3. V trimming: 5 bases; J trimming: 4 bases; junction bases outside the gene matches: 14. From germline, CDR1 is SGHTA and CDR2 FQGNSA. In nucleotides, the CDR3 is TGTGCCAGCAGCCAAGATAGGGACAGGGCAGACGGCTATGGCTACACCTTC. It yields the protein CASSQDRDRADGYGYTF.

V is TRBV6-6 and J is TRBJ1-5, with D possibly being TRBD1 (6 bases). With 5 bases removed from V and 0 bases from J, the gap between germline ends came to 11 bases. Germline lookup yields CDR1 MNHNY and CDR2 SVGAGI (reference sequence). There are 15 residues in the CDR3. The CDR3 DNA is TGTGCCAGCAGTCTCGACAGGAATAGCAATCAGCCCCAGCATTTT. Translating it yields CASSLDRNSNQPQHF.

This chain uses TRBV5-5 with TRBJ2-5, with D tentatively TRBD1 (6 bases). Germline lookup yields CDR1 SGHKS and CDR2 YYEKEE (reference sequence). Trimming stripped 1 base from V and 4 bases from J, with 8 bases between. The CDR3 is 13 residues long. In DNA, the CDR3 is TGTGCCAGCAGCTTGTGGACAGCAGAGACCCAGTACTTC. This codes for CASSLWTAETQYF.

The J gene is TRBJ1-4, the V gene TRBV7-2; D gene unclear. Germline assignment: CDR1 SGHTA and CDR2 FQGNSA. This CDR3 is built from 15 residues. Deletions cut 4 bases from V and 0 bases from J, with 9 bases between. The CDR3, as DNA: TGTGCCAGCAGCTCTTCAAGTGCAACTAATGAAAAACTGTTTTTT. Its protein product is CASSSSSATNEKLFF.

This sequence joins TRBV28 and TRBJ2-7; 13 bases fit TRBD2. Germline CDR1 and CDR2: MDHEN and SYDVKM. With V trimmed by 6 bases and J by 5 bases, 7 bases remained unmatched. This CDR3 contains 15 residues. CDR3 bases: TGTGCCAGCAGCTCGACTAGCGGGAGGAAGGACGAGCAGTACTTC. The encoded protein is CASSSTSGRKDEQYF.

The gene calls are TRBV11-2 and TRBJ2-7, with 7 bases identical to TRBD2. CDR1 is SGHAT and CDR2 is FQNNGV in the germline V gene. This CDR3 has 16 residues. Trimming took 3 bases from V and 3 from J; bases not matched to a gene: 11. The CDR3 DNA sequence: TGTGCCAGCAGCTTTTTTTTATCCGGCGGGGGCTACGAGCAGTACTTC. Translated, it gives CASSFFLSGGGYEQYF. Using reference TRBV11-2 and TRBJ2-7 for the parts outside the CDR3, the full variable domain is EAGVAQSPRYKIIEKRQSVAFWCNPISGHATLYWYQQILGQGPKLLIQFQNNGVVDDSQLPKDRFSAERLKGVDSTLKIQPAKLEDSAVYLCASSFFLSGGGYEQYFGPGTRLTVT.

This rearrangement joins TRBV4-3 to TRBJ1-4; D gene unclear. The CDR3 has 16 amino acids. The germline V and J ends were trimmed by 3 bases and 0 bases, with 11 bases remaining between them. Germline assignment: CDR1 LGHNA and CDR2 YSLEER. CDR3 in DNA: TGCGCCAGCAGCCACGGAGCCCAGGCAACTAATGAAAAACTGTTTTTT. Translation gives CASSHGAQATNEKLFF.

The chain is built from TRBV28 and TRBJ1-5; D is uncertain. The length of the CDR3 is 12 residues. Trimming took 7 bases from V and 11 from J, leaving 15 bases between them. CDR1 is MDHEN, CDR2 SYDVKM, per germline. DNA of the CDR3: TGTGCCAGCACAAGACCTCTCTCCTCCCAGCATTTT. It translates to CASTRPLSSQHF.

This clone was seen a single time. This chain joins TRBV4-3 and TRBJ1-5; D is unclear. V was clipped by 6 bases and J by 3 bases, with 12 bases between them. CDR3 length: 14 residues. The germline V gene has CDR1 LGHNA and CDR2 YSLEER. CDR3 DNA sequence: TGCGCCAGCAGTCCGGACGCCAACAATCAGCCCCAGCATTTT. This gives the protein CASSPDANNQPQHF.

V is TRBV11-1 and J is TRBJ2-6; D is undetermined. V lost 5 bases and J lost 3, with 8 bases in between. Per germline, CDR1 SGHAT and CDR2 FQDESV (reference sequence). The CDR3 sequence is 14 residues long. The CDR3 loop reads CASSPYGGANVLTF. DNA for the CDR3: TGTGCCAGCAGCCCCTATGGTGGGGCCAACGTCCTGACTTTC.

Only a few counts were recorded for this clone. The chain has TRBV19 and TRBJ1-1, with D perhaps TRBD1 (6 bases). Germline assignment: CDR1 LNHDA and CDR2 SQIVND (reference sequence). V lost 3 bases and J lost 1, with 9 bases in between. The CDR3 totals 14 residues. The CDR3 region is CASSISTGNTEAFF. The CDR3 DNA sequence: TGTGCCAGTAGTATCTCGACAGGGAACACTGAAGCTTTCTTT.

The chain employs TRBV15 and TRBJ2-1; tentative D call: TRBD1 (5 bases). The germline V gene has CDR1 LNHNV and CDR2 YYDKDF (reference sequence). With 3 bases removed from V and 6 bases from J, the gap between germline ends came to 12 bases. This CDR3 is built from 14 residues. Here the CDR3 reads CATSRQAQGNEQFF. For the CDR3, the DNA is TGTGCCACCAGCAGGCAGGCCCAGGGCAATGAGCAGTTCTTC.

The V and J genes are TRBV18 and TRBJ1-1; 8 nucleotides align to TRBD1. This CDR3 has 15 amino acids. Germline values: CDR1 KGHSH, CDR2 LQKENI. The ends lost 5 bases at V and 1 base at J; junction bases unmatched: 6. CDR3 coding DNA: TGTGCCAGCTCAACACGGACAGGGCCGAACACTGAAGCTTTCTTT. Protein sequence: CASSTRTGPNTEAFF.

CDR3 in amino acids: CATSITSGTYEQYF. CDR3 coding DNA: TGTGCCACCAGCATAACTAGCGGGACCTACGAGCAGTACTTC. The V and J genes are TRBV15 and TRBJ2-7, with 10 bases aligning to TRBD2. This CDR3 spans 14 amino acids. The V gene end was trimmed by 4 bases and the J gene end by 2 bases; junction bases not matched to a gene: 2. The V gene's germline CDR1 is LNHNV and CDR2 YYDKDF (reference sequence).

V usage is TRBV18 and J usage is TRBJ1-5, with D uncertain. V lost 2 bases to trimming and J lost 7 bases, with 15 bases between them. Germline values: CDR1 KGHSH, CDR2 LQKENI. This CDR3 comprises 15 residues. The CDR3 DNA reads TGTGCCAGCTCACCAAAGAAGGGCGAGGGACAGCCCCAGCATTTT. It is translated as CASSPKKGEGQPQHF.

CDR3 sequence reads: CASGWGTSQETQYF. The DNA for the CDR3 is TGTGCCAGCGGGTGGGGGACTAGCCAAGAGACCCAGTACTTC. This chain links TRBV9 with TRBJ2-5, with 8 bases aligning to TRBD2. This CDR3 comprises 14 residues. V lost 7 bases, J lost 1 base, and 6 bases stayed unmatched. Germline loops: CDR1 SGDLS, CDR2 YYNGEE.

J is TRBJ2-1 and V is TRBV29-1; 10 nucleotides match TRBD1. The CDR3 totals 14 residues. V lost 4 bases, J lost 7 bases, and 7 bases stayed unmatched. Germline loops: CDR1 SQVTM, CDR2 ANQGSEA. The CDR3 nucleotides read TGCAGCGTTGTAGGACAGGGGGATTGGAATGAGCAGTTCTTC. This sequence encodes CSVVGQGDWNEQFF.